The following is a T cell receptor beta chain sequence with its context. It lacks a known antigen. Per-nucleotide qualities are absent, and no much larger clonotype sits a single base away. The method was RT-PCR. The reads were generated on an Illumina MiSeq. Using fastp trimming at Q25 and MiXCR clonotype assembly, TCRdb reanalyzed the public sequencing data and kept in-frame beta chains. Merged by CDR3 protein, the rows form single entries marked with the most common genes and DNA. Present in this sample are approximately 520 distinct CDR3 sequences, roughly 73% of which were seen just once. The top ten clonotypes cover 6.5% of the sample. This entry belongs to a study of CD4 T cell repertoires and nickel (dated by TCRdb to the early 2020s). The CDR3 contains 16 residues, cysteine and phenylalanine counted. Only CDR3 DNA is held: 48 bases, read in frame from base 1. The V and J ends are trimmed by 0 bases and 0 bases, leaving 7 bases between them. Sequences KGHDR (CDR1) and SFDVKD (CDR2) are obtained from the germline V gene.

The source of this sequence is a human donor in a nickel allergy study, with or without nickel allergy (not recorded which). It is not recorded whether this sample comes from one donor or several. The chain is encoded by TRBV24-1 joined to TRBJ2-2; a confident D gene designation cannot be given. Material: CD4+ T cells from blood, not recorded whether cultured. The DNA sequence is TGTGCCACCAGTGATTTGTCGTTCGCGAACACCGGGGAGCTGTTTTTT. It codes for CATSDLSFANTGELFF.